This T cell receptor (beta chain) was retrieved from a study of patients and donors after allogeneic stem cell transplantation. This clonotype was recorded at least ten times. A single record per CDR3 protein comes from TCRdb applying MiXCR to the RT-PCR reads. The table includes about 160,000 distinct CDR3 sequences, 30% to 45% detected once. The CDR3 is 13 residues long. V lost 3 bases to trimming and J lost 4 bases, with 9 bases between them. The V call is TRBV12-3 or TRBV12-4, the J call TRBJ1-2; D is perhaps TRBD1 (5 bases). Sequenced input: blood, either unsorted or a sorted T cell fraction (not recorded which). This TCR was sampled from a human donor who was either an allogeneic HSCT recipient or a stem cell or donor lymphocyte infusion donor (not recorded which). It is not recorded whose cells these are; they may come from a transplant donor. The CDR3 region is CASSFSGGYGYTF. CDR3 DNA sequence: TGTGCCAGCAGTTTCTCGGGGGGCTATGGCTACACCTTC.